This T cell receptor (beta chain) derives from a study of blood T cell repertoires in COVID-19. Study in general: Acute and convalescent COVID-19 specimens originated in the United States, Italy and Spain. PBMCs, B-cell-depleted T cells, or T cells were the source of the cDNA or gDNA that made up the material.

Germline V gene data show CDR1 as SGHAT and CDR2 as FQNNGV. Trimming stripped 3 bases from V and 1 base from J, with 14 bases between. The CDR3 runs to 16 residues. Methods used by the authors: The assay estimated nucleated cells by amplifying reference gene primers. Assay: immunoSEQ multiplex PCR; the TCRdb copy retains only in-frame clones and omits some. That table furnishes V, J and clone size, whereas the DNA furnished D and trimming. The sample holds 300,000 or so clones, 83% seen once. Sequenced: peripheral blood. The V and J genes are TRBV11-2 and TRBJ2-3; D may be TRBD2 (6 bases). The receptor's source is a woman in her forties or fifties with acute or convalescent COVID-19. CDR3 residues: CASSFLGGLGTDTQYF. The DNA for the CDR3 is TGTGCCAGCAGCTTCCTCGGGGGTCTGGGCACAGATACGCAGTATTTT. The entire variable domain, with the rest obtained from reference TRBV11-2 and TRBJ2-3, is as follows: EAGVAQSPRYKIIEKRQSVAFWCNPISGHATLYWYQQILGQGPKLLIQFQNNGVVDDSQLPKDRFSAERLKGVDSTLKIQPAKLEDSAVYLCASSFLGGLGTDTQYFGPGTRLTVL.